This T cell receptor beta chain comes out of a study of glioma-infiltrating T cells. Points from the study as a whole: Signature shared blood CDR3 motifs were enriched in low-divergence and depleted in high-divergence patients.

Turning to this clonotype: Its antigen is unknown.

Using RNA template, CDR3s of TCR alpha and beta were amplified with iRepertoire arm-PCR. TCRdb ran MiXCR on the multiplex PCR reads and lists one entry per CDR3 protein. The profile shows about 400,000 distinct CDR3 sequences, about two fifths of them singletons. Trimming pared 2 bases from V and 6 bases from J, leaving 18 bases between. Germline values: CDR1 LGHDT, CDR2 YNNKEL (reference sequence). This CDR3 is built from 16 residues. The gene calls are TRBV3-1 and TRBJ2-3; TRBD2 might be the D (5 bases). The source material was glioma tissue, nonneoplastic brain tissue, or PBMCs (not recorded which). This TCR was sampled from a human donor with low-grade glioma or glioblastoma, undergoing nonglioma brain surgery, or in good health (not recorded which). CDR3 region: CASSQWSGTGKDTQYF. CDR3 nucleotide sequence: TGTGCCAGCAGCCAATGGAGCGGCACGGGTAAGGATACGCAGTATTTT.